These T cell receptor beta chains were read from a single sample in a study of blood T cell repertoires in COVID-19. Clones were sequenced by immunoSEQ multiplex PCR, and TCRdb holds only the in-frame ones, with some missing. The sample shows approximately 110,000 clones, 75% to 90% of them seen only once. The sample comprised peripheral blood. The receptors stem from a woman aged 55-69 years with COVID-19, enrolled during active disease. CDR3s include the opening cysteine and the closing phenylalanine or tryptophan. The D gene is left open where the match is weak. Clone size is shown for a subset of rows, as once, few, many or a class of expanded clone.

clone_size	d_call	j_call	v_call	cdr3_aa	cdr3_nt
-	-	TRBJ1-6	TRBV9	CASSPNPGQANSPLHF	TGTGCCAGCAGTCCAAACCCGGGACAAGCCAATTCACCCCTCCACTTT
-	TRBD2	TRBJ2-3	TRBV6-4	CASSDSGGARADTQYF	TGTGCCAGCAGTGATAGCGGGGGGGCCCGGGCAGATACGCAGTATTTT
-	TRBD1	TRBJ1-4	TRBV10-1	CASGTGEDEKLFF	TGCGCCAGCGGGACAGGGGAAGACGAAAAACTGTTTTTT
-	-	TRBJ1-1	TRBV7-3	CASSLSEDTEAFF	TGTGCCAGCAGCTTAAGCGAGGATACTGAAGCTTTCTTT
-	-	TRBJ2-7	TRBV10-3	CAIHRDDTYEQYF	TGTGCCATCCACAGGGATGATACCTACGAGCAGTACTTC
-	-	TRBJ1-2	TRBV4-1	CASSQEAGIFYGYTF	TGCGCCAGCAGCCAAGAGGCAGGGATCTTCTATGGCTACACCTTC
-	TRBD2	TRBJ2-2	TRBV27	CASNRGRVGTGELFF	TGTGCCAGCAACCGCGGGAGGGTTGGCACCGGGGAGCTGTTTTTT
-	TRBD1	TRBJ1-4	TRBV6-6	CASSSGTGDGMRWDKLTTNEKLFF	TGTGCCAGCAGCTCCGGGACAGGGGACGGGATGCGGTGGGATAAACTAACAACTAATGAAAAACTGTTTTTT
once	-	TRBJ1-4	TRBV11-2	CASSLRGGDGVNEKLFF	TGTGCCAGCAGCCTGAGAGGGGGGGATGGGGTTAATGAAAAACTGTTTTTT
-	TRBD1	TRBJ2-1	TRBV19	CASRTGQASSYNEQFF	TGTGCCAGTAGAACGGGACAGGCTAGCTCCTACAATGAGCAGTTCTTC
-	-	TRBJ1-4	TRBV7-7	CASSEGPGTNEKLFF	TGTGCTAGCAGCGAGGGCCCAGGAACTAATGAAAAACTGTTTTTT
-	TRBD1	TRBJ1-6	TRBV5-1	CASSLQRGQSSPLHF	TGCGCCAGCAGCCTACAAAGGGGGCAGAGTTCACCCCTCCACTTT
-	-	TRBJ1-4	TRBV18	CASSPLGDRRNEKLFF	TGTGCCAGCTCACCACTTGGAGACAGGCGGAATGAAAAACTGTTTTTT
-	-	TRBJ1-5	TRBV7-2	CASTGGNQPQHF	TGTGCCAGCACAGGTGGGAATCAGCCCCAGCATTTT
-	-	TRBJ1-5	TRBV4-1	CASSQVPGGNQPQHF	TGCGCCAGCAGCCAAGTCCCAGGGGGCAATCAGCCCCAGCATTTT
few	-	TRBJ1-1	TRBV6-2/TRBV6-3	CASSENPAGDTNTEAFF	TGTGCCAGCAGCGAGAACCCCGCAGGGGATACGAACACTGAAGCTTTCTTT
-	TRBD1	TRBJ1-1	TRBV5-1	CASSLRTGKLDTEAFF	TGCGCCAGCAGCTTGCGGACAGGGAAATTGGACACTGAAGCTTTCTTT
-	TRBD1	TRBJ2-5	TRBV7-3	CASSSGTGRQATQYF	TGTGCCAGCAGCTCAGGGACAGGGAGGCAAGCGACCCAGTACTTC
-	TRBD2	TRBJ2-1	TRBV30	CAWSTFSGESNNEQFF	TGTGCCTGGAGCACATTCAGCGGGGAGTCTAACAATGAGCAGTTCTTC
-	-	TRBJ1-3	TRBV7-8	CASSKHGRNSGNTIYF	TGTGCCAGCAGCAAACACGGGAGGAACTCTGGAAACACCATATATTTT
-	TRBD1	TRBJ1-5	TRBV5-4	CASSLAGGHQPQHF	TGTGCCAGCAGCTTGGCAGGGGGTCATCAGCCCCAGCATTTT
-	TRBD2	TRBJ2-7	TRBV6-5	CASTPASGGALEQYF	TGTGCCAGCACACCGGCTAGCGGGGGGGCACTTGAGCAGTACTTC
-	-	TRBJ1-2	TRBV6-5	CASTNSNYGYTF	TGTGCCAGCACCAATTCTAACTATGGCTACACCTTC
-	-	TRBJ1-3	TRBV15	CATSRDRGDTIYF	TGTGCCACCAGCAGAGATCGGGGAGACACCATATATTTT
-	-	TRBJ2-7	TRBV19	CASRLRQGGYEQYF	TGTGCCAGTAGGCTAAGGCAGGGGGGCTACGAGCAGTACTTC
-	TRBD1	TRBJ2-7	TRBV29-1	CSVGQTYEQYF	TGCAGCGTGGGACAGACCTACGAGCAGTACTTC
-	TRBD1	TRBJ1-2	TRBV19	CASSLGDRGFYGYTF	TGTGCCAGTAGTCTGGGGGACAGGGGATTTTATGGCTACACCTTC
few	-	TRBJ1-6	TRBV27	CATRRSGSPLHF	TGTGCCACCAGGAGGTCGGGTTCACCCCTCCACTTT
-	-	TRBJ1-1	TRBV11-3	CASSLTFNTEAFF	TGTGCCAGCAGCTTAACTTTTAACACTGAAGCTTTCTTT
-	TRBD1	TRBJ2-7	TRBV6-6	CASSWDREYEQYF	TGTGCCAGCAGTTGGGACAGGGAATACGAGCAGTACTTC
-	TRBD2	TRBJ2-1	TRBV5-1	CASSLQTSDYNEQFF	TGCGCCAGCAGCTTACAGACTAGCGACTACAATGAGCAGTTCTTC
-	TRBD1	TRBJ1-5	TRBV19	CASSAGQGARQPQHF	TGTGCCAGTAGTGCTGGACAGGGGGCGCGGCAGCCCCAGCATTTT
once	TRBD1	TRBJ1-1	TRBV18	CASSPTGGRDTEAFF	TGTGCCAGCTCCCCGACAGGGGGCCGGGACACTGAAGCTTTCTTT
-	-	TRBJ1-1	TRBV5-1	CASSVTYYTEAFF	TGCGCCAGCAGCGTGACTTACTACACTGAAGCTTTCTTT
-	-	TRBJ1-2	TRBV30	CATSGFTGYTF	TGTGCCACTTCAGGGTTCACCGGCTACACCTTC
-	TRBD2	TRBJ2-5	TRBV3-1/TRBV3-2	CASSQMGSGLAGTETQYF	TGTGCCAGCAGCCAAATGGGATCGGGACTAGCGGGGACAGAGACCCAGTACTTC
few	TRBD2	TRBJ2-1	TRBV6-1	CASSEVGLAAYNEQFF	TGTGCCAGCAGTGAAGTTGGACTAGCGGCATACAATGAGCAGTTCTTC